This T cell receptor (beta chain) originates from a study of T cells in Graves' hyperthyroidism and ophthalmopathy (dated by TCRdb to between 2018 and 2020). Turning to the overall study: Peripheral blood samples were taken at initial diagnosis, before any treatment was given. An independent validation cohort of under 20 hyperthyroidism patients and approximately 17 patients who later progressed to ophthalmopathy tested prospective prediction of ophthalmopathy. After sampling, hyperthyroidism patients received methimazole starting at 30 mg daily, and ophthalmopathy patients received high-dose intravenous methylprednisolone. TCR Vbeta CDR3 sequencing of roughly 140 peripheral blood samples (roughly 43 ophthalmopathy, 75 or so hyperthyroidism and around 17 progressor patients) is reported in the paper. The roughly 90 discovery patients were divided at random into training and test sets in a 7:3 ratio. In addition, the study compared T-cell repertoires in thyroid tissue and in blood from roughly 6 Graves' hyperthyroidism patients. To identify TCR V-J signatures that set the groups apart, the researchers used a discovery cohort of roughly 100 patients, made up of 40 to 45 with Graves' ophthalmopathy and some 60 with stable Graves' hyperthyroidism.

Stable Graves' hyperthyroidism was defined as no progression to ophthalmopathy during 18 months of follow-up. The hyperthyroidism patients were between 18 and 65 years old and newly diagnosed, with a disease duration of less than 2 months. Exclusion was applied to patients with uncontrolled infections, other autoimmune diseases, pregnancy or lactation. Diagnoses were based on clinical symptoms, serum thyroxine and TRAb, thyroid ultrasound and orbital computed tomography. Ficoll-Paque density gradient centrifugation was used to isolate PBMCs from around 9.1 ml of fresh peripheral blood. Total RNA was extracted with Trizol reagent, and quality was checked on an Agilent 2100 Bioanalyzer. Study-level results and caveats: Sample size was not statistically predetermined, and investigators were not blinded to group allocation. A model built on a 13 V-J signature distinguished ophthalmopathy from stable hyperthyroidism, reaching around 90% sensitivity and around 82% specificity in cross-validation and 80%/75% in testing. In validation, the model predicted progression to ophthalmopathy with about 71% sensitivity and around 72% specificity, a median of roughly seven months before onset. Most expanded thyroid clonotypes (frequency above 0.001) were also detected in blood, suggesting blood repertoires may reflect thyroid immune responses.

This clonotype was counted ten times or more. Its antigen target is currently unknown. Base qualities are missing; no much larger clone stands one base away. Amplification of TCR beta CDR3 regions was carried out from RNA transcripts. A first-round RT-PCR of the TCR CDR3 used the HTBI primer set with the Qiagen OneStep RT-PCR kit. The libraries were constructed in a second round of multiplex PCR and then size-selected and purified. Libraries were sequenced paired-end with 100 bp reads on an Illumina HiSeq2000. In the source study's methods: Raw data were processed with SOAPnuke, discarding reads with adapters, uncalled bases, mean Phred below 15, or no exact constant-primer or identifier match. COPE v1.2.5 was used to merge the high-quality paired reads, and each unique nucleotide sequence was defined as a clonotype. MiTCR v1.1 was used to align clonotypes to the IMGT TRBV, TRBD and TRBJ reference segments. Only V-J combinations with frequency above 0.0001, covering 99% to 99.2% of repertoires, were analysed. A TCS score was defined as the ratio of F50 (clonal expansion) to E x V (chaos), with BLOSUM62-based TCRdist applied between CDR3 peptides within each V-J. Welch's t-statistics and random forest reduced just over 500 V-J features to roughly 13, which were used in a naive Bayes classifier (R e1071). Using fastp at Q25 and MiXCR, TCRdb reprocessed the public reads and kept productive beta chains. CDR3 protein duplicates are merged, each entry listing the most common genes and DNA. The V and J calls come from TCRdb's annotation, not from the publication. This sample comprises about 700,000 distinct CDR3 sequences, approximately 14% of them detected only once. The biggest ten clones account for approximately 10% of the sample.

Its CDR3 holds 15 amino acids, cysteine through phenylalanine. Only the CDR3 part of the read is kept: 45 bases, read in frame from the first base. The germline V gene provides CDR1 MDHEN and CDR2 SYDVKM. Here V drops 8 bases and J drops 5 bases, and the junction holds 12 bases not matched to any gene. The chain uses TRBV28 and TRBJ2-1; TRBD1 aligns with 7 central bases. Material: blood. The sequence derives from a young woman with Graves' hyperthyroidism. The sequenced DNA is TGTGCCAGCCGACAGTGGACAGGACCTAACAATGAGCAGTTCTTC. This codes for CASRQWTGPNNEQFF.